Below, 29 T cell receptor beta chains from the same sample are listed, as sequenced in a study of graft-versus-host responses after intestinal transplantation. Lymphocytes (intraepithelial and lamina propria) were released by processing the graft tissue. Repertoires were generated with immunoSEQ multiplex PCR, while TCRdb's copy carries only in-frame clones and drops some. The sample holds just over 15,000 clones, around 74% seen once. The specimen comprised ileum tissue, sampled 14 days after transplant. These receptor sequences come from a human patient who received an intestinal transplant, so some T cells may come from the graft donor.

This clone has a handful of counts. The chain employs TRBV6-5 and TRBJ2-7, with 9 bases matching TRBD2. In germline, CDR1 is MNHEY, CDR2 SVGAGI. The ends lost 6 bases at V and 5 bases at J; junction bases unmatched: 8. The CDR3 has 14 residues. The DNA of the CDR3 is TGTGCCAGCAGCTCGACTAGCGGAATTAACGAGCAGTACTTC. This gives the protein CASSSTSGINEQYF.

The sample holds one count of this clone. CDR3 region: CASRSGTGVGSSYNSPLHF. As DNA, the CDR3 is TGTGCCAGCAGGTCGGGGACAGGGGTTGGAAGCTCCTATAATTCACCCCTCCACTTT. The chain employs TRBV9 and TRBJ1-6; 10 bases fit TRBD1. V trimming: 5 bases; J trimming: 0 bases; junction bases outside the gene matches: 11. The germline V gene has CDR1 SGDLS and CDR2 YYNGEE. This CDR3 is built from 19 residues.

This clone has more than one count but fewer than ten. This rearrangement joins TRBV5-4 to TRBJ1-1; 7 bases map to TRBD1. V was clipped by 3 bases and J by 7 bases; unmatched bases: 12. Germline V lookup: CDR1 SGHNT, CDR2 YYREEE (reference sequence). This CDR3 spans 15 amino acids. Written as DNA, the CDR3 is TGTGCCAGCAGCTCGACAGGGAGGAGAGCGAATGAAGCTTTCTTT. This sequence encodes CASSSTGRRANEAFF.

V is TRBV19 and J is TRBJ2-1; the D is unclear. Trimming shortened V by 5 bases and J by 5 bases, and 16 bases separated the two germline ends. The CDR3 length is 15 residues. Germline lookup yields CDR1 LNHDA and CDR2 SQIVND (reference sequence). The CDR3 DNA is TGTGCCAGTAGTCTTGACACCTCAATCGACAATGAGCAGTTCTTC. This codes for CASSLDTSIDNEQFF. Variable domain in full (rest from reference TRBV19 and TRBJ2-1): DGGITQSPKYLFRKEGQNVTLSCEQNLNHDAMYWYRQDPGQGLRLIYYSQIVNDFQKGDIAEGYSVSREKKESFPLTVTSAQKNPTAFYLCASSLDTSIDNEQFFGPGTRLTVL.

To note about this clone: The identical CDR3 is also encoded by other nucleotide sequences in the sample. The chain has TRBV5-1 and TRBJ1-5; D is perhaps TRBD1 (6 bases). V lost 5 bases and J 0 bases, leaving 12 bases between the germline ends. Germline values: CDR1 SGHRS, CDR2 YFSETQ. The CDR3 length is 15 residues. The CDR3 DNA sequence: TGCGCCAGCAGAGAGGGGGGGTATAGCAATCAGCCCCAGCATTTT. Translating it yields CASREGGYSNQPQHF.

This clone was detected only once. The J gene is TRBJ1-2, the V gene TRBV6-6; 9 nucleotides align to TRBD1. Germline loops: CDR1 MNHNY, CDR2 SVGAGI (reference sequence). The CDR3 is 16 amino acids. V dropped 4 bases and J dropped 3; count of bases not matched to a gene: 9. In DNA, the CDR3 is TGTGCCAGCAGTTCCCTCGACGGACAGGGGCACTATGGCTACACCTTC. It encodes CASSSLDGQGHYGYTF.

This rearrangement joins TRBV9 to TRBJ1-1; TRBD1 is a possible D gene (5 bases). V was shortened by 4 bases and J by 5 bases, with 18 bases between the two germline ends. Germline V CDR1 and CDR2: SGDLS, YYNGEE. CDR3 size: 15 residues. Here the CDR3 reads CASSPQAGGLTEAFF. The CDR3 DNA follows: TGTGCCAGCAGCCCACAGGCGGGGGGGTTGACTGAAGCTTTCTTT.

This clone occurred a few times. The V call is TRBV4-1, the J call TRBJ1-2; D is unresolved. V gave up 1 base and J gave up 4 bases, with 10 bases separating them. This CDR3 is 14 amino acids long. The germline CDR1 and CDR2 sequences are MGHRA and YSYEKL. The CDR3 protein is CASSQVLQSYGYTF. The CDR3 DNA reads TGCGCCAGCAGCCAAGTTCTCCAGAGCTATGGCTACACCTTC.

The chain's CDR3 is CASSEAGGGYEQYF. The CDR3 region has the DNA TGTGCCAGCAGTGAGGCAGGGGGCGGCTACGAGCAGTACTTC. This rearrangement joins TRBV2 to TRBJ2-7, with 8 positions matching TRBD1. The CDR3 runs 14 residues. Losses at the gene ends were 3 bases for V and 3 bases for J; bases not matched to a gene: 4. Looked up from germline, CDR1 is SNHLY and CDR2 is FYNNEI.

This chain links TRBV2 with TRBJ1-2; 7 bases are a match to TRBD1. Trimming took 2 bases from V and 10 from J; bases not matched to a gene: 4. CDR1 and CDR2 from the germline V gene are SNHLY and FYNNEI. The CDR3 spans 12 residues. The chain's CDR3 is CASSEFDRAYTF. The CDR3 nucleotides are TGTGCCAGCAGTGAATTCGACAGGGCCTACACCTTC.

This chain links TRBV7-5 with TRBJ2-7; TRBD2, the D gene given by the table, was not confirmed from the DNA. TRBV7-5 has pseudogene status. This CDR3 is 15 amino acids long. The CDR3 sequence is CVRSLRGPGSYEQYF. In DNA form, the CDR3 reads TGTGTCAGAAGCTTACGAGGTCCCGGGAGTTACGAGCAGTACTTC.

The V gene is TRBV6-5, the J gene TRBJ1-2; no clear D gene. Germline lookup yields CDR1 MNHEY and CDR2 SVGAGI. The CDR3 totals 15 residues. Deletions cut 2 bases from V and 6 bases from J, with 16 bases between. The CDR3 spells CASSYNHGRTNGYTF. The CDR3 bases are TGTGCCAGCAGTTACAATCACGGACGGACCAATGGCTACACCTTC.

CDR3 residues: CASSSRAGTDTQYF. CDR3 DNA sequence: TGTGCCAGCAGCTCTCGGGCTGGGACAGATACGCAGTATTTT. This chain connects TRBV7-2 to TRBJ2-3; D unresolved. Germline V gene lookup returns CDR1 SGHTA and CDR2 FQGNSA. Trimming pared 4 bases from V and 3 bases from J, leaving 11 bases between. The CDR3 loop spans 14 amino acids.

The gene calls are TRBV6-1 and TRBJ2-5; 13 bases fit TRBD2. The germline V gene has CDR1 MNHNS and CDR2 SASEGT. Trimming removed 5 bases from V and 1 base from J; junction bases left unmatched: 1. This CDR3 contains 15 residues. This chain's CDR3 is CASSRLAGGQETQYF. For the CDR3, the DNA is TGTGCCAGCAGTCGACTAGCGGGGGGCCAAGAGACCCAGTACTTC.

The CDR3 DNA follows: TGTGCCAGCTCGGCCCGGGACGGTAGGTCCCATGAGCAGTTCTTC. This translates into CASSARDGRSHEQFF. V is TRBV18 and J is TRBJ2-1; D is possibly TRBD1 or TRBD2 (5 bases each). Germline-derived CDR1 and CDR2 are KGHSH and LQKENI. There are 15 residues in the CDR3. The V end was cut by 6 bases, the J end by 8 bases, with 20 bases between.

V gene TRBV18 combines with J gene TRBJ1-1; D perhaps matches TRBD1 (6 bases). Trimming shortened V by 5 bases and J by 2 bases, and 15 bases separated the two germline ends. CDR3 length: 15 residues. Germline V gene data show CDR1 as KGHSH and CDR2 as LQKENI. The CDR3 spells CASSMTGGSNTEAFF. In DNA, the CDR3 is TGTGCCAGCTCAATGACGGGGGGCTCTAACACTGAAGCTTTCTTT.

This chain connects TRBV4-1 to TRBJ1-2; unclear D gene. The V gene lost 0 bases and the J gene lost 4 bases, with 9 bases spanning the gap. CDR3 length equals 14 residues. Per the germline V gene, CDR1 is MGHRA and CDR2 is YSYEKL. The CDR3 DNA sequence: TGCGCCAGCAGCCAAGAATGGACGGCCTATGGCTACACCTTC. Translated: CASSQEWTAYGYTF.

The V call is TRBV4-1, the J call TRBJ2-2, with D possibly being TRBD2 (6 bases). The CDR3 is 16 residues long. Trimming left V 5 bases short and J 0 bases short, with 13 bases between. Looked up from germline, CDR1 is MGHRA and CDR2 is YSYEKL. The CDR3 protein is CASSLGGPANTGELFF. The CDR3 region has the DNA TGCGCCAGCAGCTTAGGAGGGCCAGCGAACACCGGGGAGCTGTTTTTT.

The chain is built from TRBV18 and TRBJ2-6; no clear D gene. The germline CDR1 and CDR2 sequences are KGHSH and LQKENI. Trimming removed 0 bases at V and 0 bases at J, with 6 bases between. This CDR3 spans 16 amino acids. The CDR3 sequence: CASSPPVDSGANVLTF. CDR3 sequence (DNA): TGTGCCAGCTCACCACCTGTGGACTCTGGGGCCAACGTCCTGACTTTC. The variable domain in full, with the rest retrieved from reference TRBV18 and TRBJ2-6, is NAGVMQNPRHLVRRRGQEARLRCSPMKGHSHVYWYRQLPEEGLKFMVYLQKENIIDESGMPKERFSAEFPKEGPSILRIQQVVRGDSAAYFCASSPPVDSGANVLTFGAGSRLTVL.

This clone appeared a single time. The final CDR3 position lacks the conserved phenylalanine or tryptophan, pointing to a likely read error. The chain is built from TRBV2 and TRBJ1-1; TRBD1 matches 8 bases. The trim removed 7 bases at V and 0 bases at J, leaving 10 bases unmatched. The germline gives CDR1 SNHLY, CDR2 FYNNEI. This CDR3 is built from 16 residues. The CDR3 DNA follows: TGTGCCAGCAACTTCAGGACAGGGCGCATGAACACTGAAGCTTTCCTT. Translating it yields CASNFRTGRMNTEAFL.

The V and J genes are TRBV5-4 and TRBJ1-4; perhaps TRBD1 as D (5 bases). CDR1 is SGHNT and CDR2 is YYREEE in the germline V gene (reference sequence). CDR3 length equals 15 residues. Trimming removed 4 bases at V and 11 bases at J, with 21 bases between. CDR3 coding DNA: TGTGCCAGCAGCCTGGGCTGGGACCCAGGTAGGAAACTGTTTTTT. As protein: CASSLGWDPGRKLFF.

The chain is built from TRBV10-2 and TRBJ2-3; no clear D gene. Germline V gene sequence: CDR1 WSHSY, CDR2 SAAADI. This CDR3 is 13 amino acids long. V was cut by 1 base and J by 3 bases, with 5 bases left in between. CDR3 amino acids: CASSEFSTDTQYF. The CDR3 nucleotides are TGCGCCAGCAGTGAGTTTTCTACAGATACGCAGTATTTT.

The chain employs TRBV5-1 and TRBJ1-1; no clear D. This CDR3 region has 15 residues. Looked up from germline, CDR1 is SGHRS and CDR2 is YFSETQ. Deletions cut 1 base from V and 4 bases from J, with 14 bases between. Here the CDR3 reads CASSLFPTVGTEAFF. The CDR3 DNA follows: TGCGCCAGCAGCTTGTTCCCCACCGTTGGCACTGAAGCTTTCTTT.

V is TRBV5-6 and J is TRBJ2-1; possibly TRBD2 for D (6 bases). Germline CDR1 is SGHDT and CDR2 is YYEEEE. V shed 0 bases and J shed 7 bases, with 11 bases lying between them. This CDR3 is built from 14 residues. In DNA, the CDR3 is TGTGCCAGCAGCTTGGGGAGGGGTTCGAATGAGCAGTTCTTC. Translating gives CASSLGRGSNEQFF.

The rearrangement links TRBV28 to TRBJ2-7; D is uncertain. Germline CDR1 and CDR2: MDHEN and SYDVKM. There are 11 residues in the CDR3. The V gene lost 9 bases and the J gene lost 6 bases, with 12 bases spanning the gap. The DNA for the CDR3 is TGTGCCAGTCGAACGGTGGGCGAGCAGTACTTC. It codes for CASRTVGEQYF.

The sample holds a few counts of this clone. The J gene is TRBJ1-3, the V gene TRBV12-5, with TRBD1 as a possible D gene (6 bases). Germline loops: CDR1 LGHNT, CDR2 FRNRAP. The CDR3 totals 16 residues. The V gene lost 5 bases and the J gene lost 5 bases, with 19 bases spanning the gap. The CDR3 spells CASGKGQKLWRNTIYF. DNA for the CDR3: TGTGCTAGTGGTAAAGGACAGAAACTCTGGAGAAACACCATATATTTT.

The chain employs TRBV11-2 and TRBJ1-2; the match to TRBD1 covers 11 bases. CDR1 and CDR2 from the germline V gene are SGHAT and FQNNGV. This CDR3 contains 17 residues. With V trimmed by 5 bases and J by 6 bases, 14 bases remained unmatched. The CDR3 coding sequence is TGTGCCAGCAGCCTACTTCGGACAGGGGGCATAACGGATGGCTACACCTTC. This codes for CASSLLRTGGITDGYTF.

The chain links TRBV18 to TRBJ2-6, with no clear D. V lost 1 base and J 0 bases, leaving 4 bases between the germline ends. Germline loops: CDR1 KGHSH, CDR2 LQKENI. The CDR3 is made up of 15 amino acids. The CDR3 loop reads CASSPQHSGANVLTF. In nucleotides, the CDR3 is TGTGCCAGCTCACCACAACACTCTGGGGCCAACGTCCTGACTTTC. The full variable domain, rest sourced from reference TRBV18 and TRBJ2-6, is NAGVMQNPRHLVRRRGQEARLRCSPMKGHSHVYWYRQLPEEGLKFMVYLQKENIIDESGMPKERFSAEFPKEGPSILRIQQVVRGDSAAYFCASSPQHSGANVLTFGAGSRLTVL.

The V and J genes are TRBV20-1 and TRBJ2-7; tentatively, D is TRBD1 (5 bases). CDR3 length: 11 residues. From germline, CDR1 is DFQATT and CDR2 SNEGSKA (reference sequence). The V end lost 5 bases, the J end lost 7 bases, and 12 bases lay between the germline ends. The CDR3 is CSARTRQEQYF. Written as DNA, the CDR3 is TGCAGTGCTCGGACACGGCAGGAGCAGTACTTC.